A selection of T cell receptor beta chains follows, all from one sample in a study of blood T cell repertoires in COVID-19. The repertoire was sequenced with immunoSEQ multiplex PCR; TCRdb's copy has only in-frame clones and lacks some. In the table there are some 300,000 clones, around 88% of which are singletons. The sequenced material came from peripheral blood. Source of these receptors: a woman aged 70-85 years with COVID-19, enrolled during active disease. Both conserved end residues are part of each CDR3. The D gene is left open where the match is weak. The size field is filled for only some rows; it gives once, few, many or a size class.

>TRBD1|.|TRBJ1-5|TRBV19
CASSTRDRNQPQHF
TGTGCCAGTAGTACTCGGGACAGAAATCAGCCCCAGCATTTT
>.|.|TRBJ2-6|TRBV5-1
CASSPVAGANVLTF
TGCGCCAGCAGCCCAGTGGCTGGGGCCAACGTCCTGACTTTC
>TRBD1|few|TRBJ1-1|TRBV3-1/TRBV3-2
CASSQEGGQAEAFF
TGTGCCAGCAGCCAAGAAGGAGGACAGGCTGAAGCTTTCTTT
>.|.|TRBJ2-3|TRBV7-3
CASRSAVGTDTQYF
TGTGCCAGCAGGTCCGCAGTTGGCACAGATACGCAGTATTTT
>.|.|TRBJ1-2|TRBV20-1
CSAGVGYTF
TGCAGTGCCGGGGTTGGCTACACCTTC
>.|.|TRBJ2-5|TRBV28
CASRQGFVETQYF
TGTGCCAGCAGGCAGGGGTTTGTGGAGACCCAGTACTTC
>.|.|TRBJ2-1|TRBV6-2/TRBV6-3
CASSYSRLNNEQFF
TGTGCCAGCAGTTACTCGAGGCTGAACAATGAGCAGTTCTTC
>.|.|TRBJ1-6|TRBV28
CASGAQGNNSPLHF
TGTGCCAGCGGCGCGCAGGGGAATAATTCACCCCTCCACTTT
>.|.|TRBJ2-7|TRBV11-2
CASSPLGGKSYEQYF
TGTGCCAGCAGCCCTTTAGGGGGAAAGTCCTACGAGCAGTACTTC
>TRBD1|once|TRBJ2-1|TRBV24-1
CATSDLGDSLDQFF
TGTGCCACCAGTGATTTAGGGGACAGCCTGGATCAGTTCTTC
>.|.|TRBJ2-7|TRBV4-1
CASSQDAQGPPYEQYF
TGCGCCAGCAGCCAAGATGCCCAGGGGCCCCCCTACGAGCAGTACTTC
>TRBD2|.|TRBJ2-7|TRBV3-1/TRBV3-2
CASSRSGGVDREQYF
TGTGCCAGCAGCCGAAGCGGGGGAGTAGACCGCGAGCAGTACTTC
>TRBD1|.|TRBJ1-5|TRBV6-6
CASSPPGTDANQPQHF
TGTGCCAGCAGTCCTCCCGGGACAGACGCAAATCAGCCCCAGCATTTT
>.|.|TRBJ1-2|TRBV24-1
CATSDHRDYGYTF
TGTGCCACCAGTGATCATCGAGACTATGGCTACACCTTC
>.|.|TRBJ1-6|TRBV19
CASSIASGLVNSPLHF
TGTGCCAGTAGTATCGCGAGTGGACTGGTAAATTCACCCCTCCACTTT
>.|.|TRBJ2-3|TRBV7-7
CASSPRETDTQYF
TGTGCCAGCAGCCCAAGAGAGACAGATACGCAGTATTTT
>TRBD1|.|TRBJ2-3|TRBV7-2
CASSLATGTDTQYF
TGTGCCAGCAGCTTAGCGACAGGGACAGATACGCAGTATTTT
>TRBD1|few|TRBJ1-2|TRBV12-3/TRBV12-4
CASSLGTGNGYTF
TGTGCCAGCAGTTTAGGGACAGGGAATGGCTACACCTTC
>.|.|TRBJ1-2|TRBV18
CASSDRLAGLNYGYTF
TGTGCCAGCTCAGACCGGTTGGCAGGGTTGAACTATGGCTACACCTTC
>TRBD1|many|TRBJ2-7|TRBV29-1
CSVQGAGGNEQYF
TGCAGCGTTCAGGGGGCAGGGGGAAACGAGCAGTACTTC
>.|.|TRBJ1-1|TRBV27
CASSLGAARAVGTEAFF
TGTGCCAGCAGTTTAGGGGCGGCCAGGGCGGTTGGCACTGAAGCTTTCTTT
>TRBD1|few|TRBJ1-2|TRBV3-1/TRBV3-2
CASSLPGTGSFGYTF
TGTGCCAGCAGCCTTCCCGGGACAGGGAGCTTTGGCTACACCTTC
>.|.|TRBJ2-5|TRBV24-1
CATSDPLRGQETQYF
TGTGCCACCAGTGACCCGCTCCGGGGCCAAGAGACCCAGTACTTC
>.|.|TRBJ2-1|TRBV18
CASSPSQVNEQFF
TGTGCCAGCTCACCGAGTCAGGTTAATGAGCAGTTCTTC
>.|once|TRBJ2-5|TRBV7-2
CASSLGLEETQYF
TGTGCCAGCAGCCTTGGCCTGGAAGAGACCCAGTACTTC
>TRBD2|.|TRBJ2-1|TRBV11-2
CASSLDRSSGGLF
TGTGCCAGCAGCTTAGATCGGTCTAGCGGGGGGCTCTTC
>TRBD1|.|TRBJ2-7|TRBV5-1
CASSLILQGAQVDEQYF
TGCGCCAGCAGCTTGATATTACAGGGGGCGCAAGTCGACGAGCAGTACTTC
>.|.|TRBJ1-6|TRBV7-2
CASSLERSLGSSPLHF
TGTGCCAGCAGCTTGGAGAGAAGCCTCGGTAGTTCACCCCTCCACTTT
>.|.|TRBJ2-7|TRBV29-1
CSVEYTYEQYF
TGCAGCGTTGAATACACCTACGAGCAGTACTTC
>TRBD1|.|TRBJ1-2|TRBV9
CASSEGTGNYGYTF
TGTGCCAGCAGCGAGGGGACAGGGAACTATGGCTACACCTTC
>.|.|TRBJ1-2|TRBV24-1
CATSGALRDGNYGYTF
TGTGCCACCAGTGGGGCCCTCCGCGACGGAAACTATGGCTACACCTTC
>TRBD2|.|TRBJ2-1|TRBV9
CASSVAAGGKYNEQFF
TGTGCCAGCAGCGTAGCAGCGGGGGGCAAATACAATGAGCAGTTCTTC
>TRBD2|.|TRBJ2-7|TRBV7-2
CASSYSGGGFSYEQYF
TGTGCCAGCAGCTATAGCGGGGGGGGCTTCTCCTACGAGCAGTACTTC
>.|.|TRBJ2-7|TRBV27
CASSLALGGVYEQYF
TGTGCCAGCAGTTTAGCGCTAGGGGGGGTGTACGAGCAGTACTTC
>.|.|TRBJ1-5|TRBV5-8
CASSPRDISNQPQHF
TGTGCCAGCAGCCCCCGGGACATTAGCAATCAGCCCCAGCATTTT
>.|.|TRBJ1-5|TRBV15
CATSRDNAGNQPQHF
TGTGCCACCAGCAGAGACAACGCAGGGAACCAGCCCCAGCATTTT
>.|.|TRBJ2-5|TRBV2
CASSEIGLTDETQYF
TGTGCCAGCAGTGAAATTGGCTTAACCGATGAGACCCAGTACTTC
>TRBD2|.|TRBJ2-6|TRBV10-3
CAAGLAGANVLTF
TGTGCCGCCGGACTAGCTGGGGCCAACGTCCTGACTTTC
>TRBD2|once|TRBJ2-5|TRBV5-4
CASSLRSGEGTQYF
TGTGCCAGCAGCTTGCGCTCGGGGGAGGGGACCCAGTACTTC
>TRBD1|.|TRBJ2-3|TRBV4-1
CASSQDGQGADTQYF
TGCGCCAGCAGCCAAGATGGACAGGGCGCAGATACGCAGTATTTT
>.|.|TRBJ2-2|TRBV4-2
CASSQGTDYTGELFF
TGTGCCAGCAGCCAAGGGACGGACTACACCGGGGAGCTGTTTTTT
>TRBD1|.|TRBJ2-7|TRBV12-3/TRBV12-4
CASSSDRGREQYF
TGTGCCAGCAGTTCGGACAGGGGCCGGGAGCAGTACTTC
>.|.|TRBJ1-5|TRBV18
CASSPDGRRNQPQHF
TGTGCCAGCTCACCAGACGGGAGACGGAATCAGCCCCAGCATTTT
>.|.|TRBJ2-6|TRBV7-9
CASSLIAAGGANVLTF
TGTGCCAGCAGCTTAATAGCGGCTGGGGGGGCCAACGTCCTGACTTTC
>TRBD1|.|TRBJ1-1|TRBV7-9
CASRTSTGGITEAFF
TGTGCCAGCAGGACCTCGACAGGGGGAATAACTGAAGCTTTCTTT
>.|few|TRBJ1-2|TRBV5-1
CASSLEVPGDGYTF
TGCGCCAGCAGCTTGGAAGTTCCAGGGGATGGCTACACCTTC
>.|.|TRBJ2-2|TRBV9
CASSVGRGTGELFF
TGTGCCAGCAGCGTAGGGAGGGGCACCGGGGAGCTGTTTTTT
>.|.|TRBJ1-2|TRBV30
CAWSRGNYGYTF
TGTGCCTGGAGTAGAGGGAACTATGGCTACACCTTC
>.|.|TRBJ1-1|TRBV27
CASSLWGEMNTEAFF
TGTGCCAGCAGTTTATGGGGGGAGATGAACACTGAAGCTTTCTTT
>TRBD1|.|TRBJ1-2|TRBV5-1
CASSASSGTGGDLYGYTF
TGCGCCAGCAGCGCAAGCTCCGGGACAGGGGGCGACTTATATGGCTACACCTTC
>.|.|TRBJ2-1|TRBV30
CAWSVSNEQFF
TGTGCCTGGAGTGTATCGAATGAGCAGTTCTTC
>TRBD2|.|TRBJ2-5|TRBV5-1
CASSLSGGGTQETQYF
TGCGCCAGCAGCTTGTCCGGCGGGGGGACCCAAGAGACCCAGTACTTC
>.|.|TRBJ1-3|TRBV5-1
CASSLVGGDGNTIYF
TGCGCCAGCAGCTTGGTTGGCGGCGACGGAAACACCATATATTTT
>TRBD2|.|TRBJ2-5|TRBV5-1
CASSIGLARETQYF
TGCGCCAGCAGCATAGGACTAGCCCGAGAGACCCAGTACTTC